This T cell receptor beta chain was profiled in a study of blood T cells in healthy people across ages. Points on this clonotype: Its cognate antigen is unknown.

Findings and caveats of the study: Roughly linear age-related decline in beta diversity appeared, significant by age 40.

The germline gives CDR1 SGHAT, CDR2 FQNNGV. J was trimmed by 5 bases and V by 5 bases; bases with no gene match: 10. There are 16 residues in the CDR3. Then a second PCR, running roughly 7 to 12 cycles, was carried out with a sample-barcoded 5' primer and a J-beta primer mix. Every cDNA was tagged by a template-switch adaptor with 12 random nucleotides. Every sample gave at least 2.5 million paired-end reads containing CDR3. MiXCR was run by TCRdb on the 5' RACE reads, yielding one entry per CDR3 protein. The table records roughly 1,800,000 distinct CDR3 sequences, about 49% of them present only once.

This TCR was recovered from a woman in her 40s in good health. The chain has TRBV11-2 and TRBJ1-1, with TRBD1 matching 11 bases. The specimen sequenced was blood. The CDR3 region has the DNA TGTGCCAGCAGCCAAAGGGCAGGACAGGGGGCAACTGAAGCTTTCTTT. Its translation: CASSQRAGQGATEAFF.